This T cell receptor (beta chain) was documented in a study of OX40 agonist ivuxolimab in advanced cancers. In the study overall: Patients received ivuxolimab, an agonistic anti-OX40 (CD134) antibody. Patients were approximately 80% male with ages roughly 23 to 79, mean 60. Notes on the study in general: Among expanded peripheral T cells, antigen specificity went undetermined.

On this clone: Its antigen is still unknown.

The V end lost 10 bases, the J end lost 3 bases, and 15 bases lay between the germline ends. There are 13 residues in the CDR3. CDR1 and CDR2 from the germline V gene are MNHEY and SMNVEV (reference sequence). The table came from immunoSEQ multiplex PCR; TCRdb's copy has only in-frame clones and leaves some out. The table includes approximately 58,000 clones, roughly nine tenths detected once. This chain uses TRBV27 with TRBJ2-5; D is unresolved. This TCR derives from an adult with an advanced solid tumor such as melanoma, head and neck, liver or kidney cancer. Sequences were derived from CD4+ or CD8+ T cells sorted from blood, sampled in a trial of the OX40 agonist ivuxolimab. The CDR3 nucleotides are TGTGCCACCCGTCGGTCGCAAAAAGAGACCCAGTACTTC. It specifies CATRRSQKETQYF.